The 18 T cell receptor beta chains below all came from one sample that was sequenced in a study of cytomegalovirus exposure and HLA in healthy donors. The PCR made use of 60 Vbeta and 13 Jbeta primers. Data came from immunoSEQ multiplex PCR; TCRdb stores just in-frame clones and leaves some out. The sample shows about 150,000 clones, approximately 70% of them seen only once. Sequencing was carried out using PBMCs. The source is a human donor in good health.

The chain recombines TRBV28 with TRBJ2-4; TRBD2 agrees at 11 bases. Germline trimming cut 6 bases from V and 4 bases from J; bases unmatched to any gene: 5. Germline V gives CDR1 MDHEN, CDR2 SYDVKM. This CDR3 is built from 15 residues. DNA of the CDR3: TGTGCCAGCAGAGCAACTAGCGGGAGTAAAAACATTCAGTACTTC. Amino acid sequence: CASRATSGSKNIQYF.

This clone was seen a single time. The chain recombines TRBV6-5 with TRBJ2-1; 16 nucleotides line up with TRBD2. Per germline, CDR1 MNHEY and CDR2 SVGAGI. The CDR3 extends over 16 amino acids. With V trimmed by 0 bases and J by 7 bases, 0 bases remained unmatched. CDR3 nucleotide sequence: TGTGCCAGCAGTTACTCGGGACTAGCGGGAGGGAATGAGCAGTTCTTC. Amino acid sequence: CASSYSGLAGGNEQFF.

This clone was observed a handful of times. The chain joins TRBV7-9 to TRBJ2-7; TRBD1 is a possible D gene (5 bases). The CDR3 consists of 13 residues. V was pared by 1 base and J by 7 bases, with 11 bases between. From germline, CDR1 is SEHNR and CDR2 FQNEAQ (reference sequence). CDR3 amino acids: CASSLEQAREQYF. The CDR3 bases are TGTGCCAGCAGCTTAGAACAGGCAAGGGAGCAGTACTTC.

The chain's CDR3 is CASLQGLSTEAFF. The CDR3 nucleotides read TGTGCCAGCCTACAGGGGTTGAGCACTGAAGCTTTCTTT. This chain uses TRBV11-3 with TRBJ1-1, with 7 bases identical to TRBD1. V shed 8 bases and J 4 bases; nucleotides not matched to a gene: 7. The CDR3 consists of 13 residues. Germline V gene lookup returns CDR1 SGHNT and CDR2 YENEEA.

The gene calls are TRBV14 and TRBJ2-7, with 7 bases identical to TRBD2. V was clipped by 1 base and J by 0 bases; unmatched bases: 3. The length of the CDR3 is 15 residues. Germline CDR1 reads SGHDN; CDR2 reads FVKESK. CDR3 region: CASSQVLAVSYEQYF. For the CDR3, the DNA is TGTGCCAGCAGCCAAGTTCTAGCGGTCTCCTACGAGCAGTACTTC.

The chain has TRBV18 and TRBJ2-1; 8 bases map to TRBD1. Germline lookup yields CDR1 KGHSH and CDR2 LQKENI. CDR3 length: 15 amino acids. V lost 3 bases, J lost 2 bases, and 3 bases stayed unmatched. CDR3 loop: CASSPDRVPYNEQFF. In DNA, the CDR3 is TGTGCCAGCTCACCGGACAGGGTCCCCTACAATGAGCAGTTCTTC.

The V and J genes are TRBV7-8 and TRBJ1-1; 10 bases line up with TRBD1. The CDR3 is made up of 15 amino acids. The germline V gene has CDR1 SGHVS and CDR2 FQNEAQ. The V gene end was trimmed by 4 bases and the J gene end by 6 bases; junction bases not matched to a gene: 8. CDR3 coding DNA: TGTGCCAGCAGCTCCTTGACAGGGGGCCTTTCTGAAGCTTTCTTT. This sequence encodes CASSSLTGGLSEAFF.

The rearrangement joins TRBV11-2 to TRBJ2-7; 10 bases are a match to TRBD1. The V gene's germline CDR1 is SGHAT and CDR2 FQNNGV. The J segment lost 2 bases and the V segment lost 0 bases, leaving 4 bases of the junction unmatched. The CDR3 spans 16 residues. Here the CDR3 reads CASSLEWDRGTYEQYF. DNA of the CDR3: TGTGCCAGCAGCTTAGAGTGGGACAGGGGAACCTACGAGCAGTACTTC.

For this clone: Other DNA sequences in this specimen translate into the identical CDR3. The rearrangement links TRBV19 to TRBJ2-1; a possible D gene is TRBD1 (5 bases). Trimming removed 3 bases at V and 2 bases at J, with 11 bases between. In germline, CDR1 is LNHDA, CDR2 SQIVND (reference sequence). The CDR3 runs 15 residues. Here the CDR3 reads CASSIGQGPYNEQFF. CDR3 DNA: TGTGCCAGTAGTATCGGCCAGGGCCCCTACAATGAGCAGTTCTTC.

V usage is TRBV7-8 and J usage is TRBJ1-2, with 9 bases that match TRBD1. J gave up 4 bases and V 5 bases, and 11 bases lay outside the gene matches. From germline, CDR1 is SGHVS and CDR2 FQNEAQ. The CDR3 sequence is 16 residues long. CDR3: CASSPHRTGEAYGYTF. CDR3 nucleotides: TGTGCCAGCAGCCCACATCGGACAGGGGAGGCCTATGGCTACACCTTC. Full variable domain (remainder filled in from reference TRBV7-8 and TRBJ1-2): GAGVSQSPRYKVAKRGQDVALRCDPISGHVSLFWYQQALGQGPEFLTYFQNEAQLDKSGLPSDRFFAERPEGSVSTLKIQRTQQEDSAVYLCASSPHRTGEAYGYTFGSGTRLTVV.

The CDR3: CASSSITGNTGELFF. DNA for the CDR3: TGTGCCAGCAGCTCTATAACAGGGAACACCGGGGAGCTGTTTTTT. The chain carries TRBV28 and TRBJ2-2; D perhaps matches TRBD1 (5 bases). The CDR3 consists of 15 residues. V lost 6 bases and J lost 1, with 12 bases in between. Germline CDR1 and CDR2: MDHEN and SYDVKM.

The chain uses TRBV18 and TRBJ2-2, with D unresolved. The V and J ends lost 2 bases and 1 base respectively, with 8 bases between them. The CDR3 length is 15 residues. Per germline, CDR1 KGHSH and CDR2 LQKENI. In DNA form, the CDR3 reads TGTGCCAGCTCACCAGGGCTTCAGAACACCGGGGAGCTGTTTTTT. The encoded protein is CASSPGLQNTGELFF.

The chain carries TRBV5-1 and TRBJ2-1, with D maybe TRBD1 (6 bases). Trimming cost V 0 bases and J 6 bases, with 10 bases left between them. The CDR3 loop spans 14 amino acids. CDR1 is SGHRS, CDR2 YFSETQ, per germline. The CDR3: CASSLGDNLNEQFF. In DNA form, the CDR3 reads TGCGCCAGCAGCTTGGGGGACAACCTCAATGAGCAGTTCTTC.

The chain has TRBV18 and TRBJ2-1, with unresolved D. Germline CDR1 and CDR2: KGHSH and LQKENI. The CDR3 is 12 amino acids. Trimming stripped 0 bases from V and 9 bases from J, with 6 bases between. CDR3 in amino acids: CASSPPSGEQFF. The CDR3 DNA reads TGTGCCAGCTCACCACCATCAGGTGAGCAGTTCTTC.

The chain links TRBV15 to TRBJ2-3; 8 bases agree with TRBD1. Trimming cost V 11 bases and J 3 bases; bases outside gene matches: 7. This CDR3 is 13 amino acids long. Germline V lookup: CDR1 LNHNV, CDR2 YYDKDF (reference sequence). CDR3 loop: CAATTGGTDTQYF. CDR3 DNA: TGTGCCGCAACCACAGGGGGGACAGATACGCAGTATTTT.

The chain links TRBV18 to TRBJ1-1, with D unresolved. V dropped 4 bases and J dropped 0 bases, with 6 bases sitting between them. The CDR3 totals 13 residues. CDR1 KGHSH and CDR2 LQKENI come from the germline V gene. This CDR3 is CASSRAMNTEAFF. Here the CDR3 DNA reads TGTGCCAGCTCACGGGCCATGAACACTGAAGCTTTCTTT.

The chain uses TRBV6-1 and TRBJ2-7; TRBD2 aligns across 9 bases. Per the germline V gene, CDR1 is MNHNS and CDR2 is SASEGT. The length of the CDR3 is 13 residues. The V and J ends lost 4 bases and 7 bases, in that order; junction bases with no gene match: 5. DNA for the CDR3: TGTGCCAGCAGTGGGGCGGGGGGGAGGGAGCAGTACTTC. Encoded protein: CASSGAGGREQYF.

V and J are TRBV6-1 and TRBJ2-7; 9 nucleotides line up with TRBD1. The J segment lost 5 bases and the V segment lost 8 bases, leaving 10 bases of the junction unmatched. This CDR3 contains 14 residues. Germline V lookup: CDR1 MNHNS, CDR2 SASEGT. The DNA of the CDR3 is TGTGCCAGCCGAGGAGGACAGGGGATCCACGAGCAGTACTTC. Its translation: CASRGGQGIHEQYF.